These 17 T cell receptor beta chains share one sample of origin, sequenced in a study of T-cell reconstitution after alpha-beta-depleted transplantation in children. Unique molecular identifiers were used to barcode this TCRbeta library. Using its own MiXCR run on the PCR reads, TCRdb lists one record per CDR3 protein. The sample has 130,000 to 150,000 distinct CDR3 sequences, about 9% seen once. The source material was PBMCs, mostly from graft donor cells, sampled 180 days after TCRalphabeta/CD19-depleted stem cell transplant. All receptors derive from a female patient aged 2-10 years who had a stem cell transplant for congenital amegakaryocytic thrombocytopenia, so the T cells may come from the graft donor.

This clonotype was recorded many times. This chain uses TRBV12-3 or TRBV12-4 with TRBJ2-2; 8 positions match TRBD1. Trimming cost V 6 bases and J 2 bases; bases outside gene matches: 5. This CDR3 is 15 amino acids long. CDR3 in amino acids: CASSRGQVNTGELFF. CDR3 DNA sequence: TGTGCCAGCAGCCGGGGACAGGTCAACACCGGGGAGCTGTTTTTT.

This clonotype appeared many times. The chain links TRBV12-3 or TRBV12-4 to TRBJ2-3; 9 nucleotides line up with TRBD2. CDR3 size: 14 residues. Trimming removed 7 bases from V and 0 bases from J; junction bases left unmatched: 2. DNA for the CDR3: TGTGCCAGCACCACTAGCGGGAGCACAGATACGCAGTATTTT. Amino acid sequence: CASTTSGSTDTQYF.

This clonotype was seen many times. J is TRBJ1-6 and V is TRBV10-2, with TRBD1 matching 9 bases. Germline V CDR1 and CDR2: WSHSY, SAAADI. The CDR3 is 15 residues long. Unmatched junction bases numbered 6, after V lost 5 bases and J lost 7 bases. CDR3 DNA sequence: TGCGCCAGCAGTTTCATAGGGACAGGGAATTCACCCCTCCACTTT. This translates into CASSFIGTGNSPLHF.

The chain joins TRBV6-2 or TRBV6-3 to TRBJ2-7, with D perhaps TRBD2 (6 bases). Germline CDR1 reads MNHEY; CDR2 reads SVGEGT. This CDR3 is 14 amino acids long. V was pared by 6 bases and J by 4 bases, with 16 bases between. The CDR3: CASRPRRGGYEQYF. The CDR3 region has the DNA TGTGCCAGCAGGCCGAGGAGGGGAGGTTACGAGCAGTACTTC.

This clonotype has at least ten counts. This chain connects TRBV28 to TRBJ1-1; 8 bases match TRBD1. Germline CDR1 and CDR2: MDHEN and SYDVKM. Germline trimming cut 8 bases from V and 4 bases from J; bases unmatched to any gene: 9. This CDR3 is 14 amino acids long. The CDR3 DNA reads TGTGCCAGCCAATACCGGACAGGGCCCACTGAAGCTTTCTTT. This gives the protein CASQYRTGPTEAFF.

This clonotype appeared many times. V usage is TRBV7-8 and J usage is TRBJ1-5, with D perhaps TRBD1 (5 bases). Trimming took off 11 bases at V and 5 bases at J, with 10 bases between the two ends. Germline V gene data show CDR1 as SGHVS and CDR2 as FQNEAQ. This CDR3 has 11 residues. Here the CDR3 reads CASGQDQPQHF. In DNA, the CDR3 is TGTGCCTCGGGGCAAGATCAGCCCCAGCATTTT. The full variable domain, in which reference TRBV7-8 and TRBJ1-5 provide the parts outside the CDR3, is GAGVSQSPRYKVAKRGQDVALRCDPISGHVSLFWYQQALGQGPEFLTYFQNEAQLDKSGLPSDRFFAERPEGSVSTLKIQRTQQEDSAVYLCASGQDQPQHFGDGTRLSIL.

Comments on this clonotype: This clone may be a read error of a much larger clone one base away. V usage is TRBV29-1 and J usage is TRBJ2-5; tentatively, D is TRBD1 (6 bases). This CDR3 contains 14 residues. Trimming removed 6 bases from V and 4 bases from J, with 18 bases in between. CDR1 is SQVTM and CDR2 is ANQGSEA in the germline V gene. CDR3 protein: CSVRMGAPRETQYF. In DNA, the CDR3 is TGCAGCGTCCGAATGGGGGCCCCACGAGAGACCCAGTACTTC.

This clonotype was found many times. The J gene is TRBJ1-1, the V gene TRBV7-2, with D possibly being TRBD1 (5 bases). CDR3 length: 15 residues. Trimming took off 1 base at V and 4 bases at J, with 13 bases between the two ends. The germline V gene has CDR1 SGHTA and CDR2 FQGNSA. The chain's CDR3 is CASSLVLGGATEAFF. The CDR3 DNA is TGTGCCAGCAGCTTAGTCCTCGGTGGGGCCACTGAAGCTTTCTTT.

This clonotype was recorded at least ten times. This rearrangement joins TRBV5-8 to TRBJ1-2, with TRBD1 as a possible D gene (6 bases). Deletions cut 2 bases from V and 4 bases from J, with 21 bases between. This CDR3 region has 17 residues. The V gene's germline CDR1 is SGHTS and CDR2 YDEGEE. CDR3 coding DNA: TGTGCCAGCAGCTTCACTCCCGGGACAAACTCGGTCTATGGCTACACCTTC. Residues: CASSFTPGTNSVYGYTF.

This clonotype was observed at least ten times. The chain recombines TRBV12-3 or TRBV12-4 with TRBJ2-7; D gene ambiguous. The CDR3 is 14 residues long. V lost 3 bases to trimming and J lost 4 bases, with 13 bases between them. The CDR3 sequence: CASSFWTDSYEQYF. CDR3 in DNA: TGTGCCAGCAGTTTCTGGACCGACTCATACGAGCAGTACTTC.

This clonotype was recorded many times. The J gene is TRBJ2-2, the V gene TRBV7-3; D is unresolved. This CDR3 contains 13 residues. The V gene's germline CDR1 is SGHTA and CDR2 FQGTGA. Trimming pared 2 bases from V and 5 bases from J, leaving 6 bases between. The CDR3 protein is CASSLSATGELFF. As DNA, the CDR3 is TGTGCCAGCAGCTTATCGGCAACCGGGGAGCTGTTTTTT.

This clonotype was recorded a few times. The chain joins TRBV3-1 to TRBJ2-5; weak D call: TRBD2 (6 bases). The CDR3 consists of 15 residues. With 2 bases removed from V and 5 bases from J, the gap between germline ends came to 15 bases. The germline V gene encodes CDR1 LGHDT and CDR2 YNNKEL (reference sequence). Here the CDR3 DNA reads TGTGCCAGCAGCCAAAGCCCCGGGGGAGGTGAGACCCAGTACTTC. Protein: CASSQSPGGGETQYF.

On this clonotype: A single base separates this from a much larger clone, so it may be a read error. The chain has TRBV5-6 and TRBJ2-3; 9 bases map to TRBD2. CDR1 and CDR2 (germline): SGHDT, YYEEEE. This CDR3 comprises 15 residues. V shed 0 bases, J shed 4 bases, and the junction held 3 bases outside the gene matches. The CDR3 DNA sequence: TGTGCCAGCAGCTTGGTAGCGGGGGTTTCAGATACGCAGTATTTT. Amino acids: CASSLVAGVSDTQYF.

This clonotype was detected ten times or more. The chain carries TRBV11-1 and TRBJ2-7, with D unclear. Trimming removed 0 bases from V and 4 bases from J, with 10 bases in between. This CDR3 region has 14 residues. CDR1 is SGHAT, CDR2 FQDESV, per germline (reference sequence). This chain's CDR3 is CASSLAPSGYEQYF. For the CDR3, the DNA is TGTGCCAGCAGCTTAGCGCCGTCGGGTTACGAGCAGTACTTC.

This clonotype was picked up many times. The CDR3 reads CSARDLLSYKNSYEQYF. Written as DNA, the CDR3 is TGCAGTGCTAGAGATCTCCTTTCCTACAAGAACTCCTACGAGCAGTACTTC. This chain links TRBV20-1 with TRBJ2-7; D is unclear. Between the trimmed V and J ends, which lost 0 bases and 0 bases, there was a span of 18 bases. Per germline, CDR1 DFQATT and CDR2 SNEGSKA (reference sequence). The CDR3 totals 17 residues.

This clonotype was detected many times. This chain joins TRBV20-1 and TRBJ2-7; 13 bases line up with TRBD2. Trimming cost V 5 bases and J 5 bases; bases outside gene matches: 12. The germline gives CDR1 DFQATT, CDR2 SNEGSKA (reference sequence). The CDR3 consists of 16 residues. CDR3 sequence: CSALGGLAGSVDEQYF. The CDR3 nucleotides are TGCAGTGCTCTCGGGGGACTAGCGGGATCGGTAGACGAGCAGTACTTC.

The table lists this clonotype with many counts. This rearrangement joins TRBV28 to TRBJ2-3, with 7 nucleotides matching TRBD1. J gave up 6 bases and V 5 bases, and 11 bases lay outside the gene matches. Looked up from germline, CDR1 is MDHEN and CDR2 is SYDVKM. This CDR3 is 15 amino acids long. CDR3 sequence (DNA): TGTGCCAGCAGTCCGACGACAGGGTCGAGGGATACGCAGTATTTT. Translating it yields CASSPTTGSRDTQYF. Full variable domain (missing parts from reference TRBV28 and TRBJ2-3): DVKVTQSSRYLVKRTGEKVFLECVQDMDHENMFWYRQDPGLGLRLIYFSYDVKMKEKGDIPEGYSVSREKKERFSLILESASTNQTSMYLCASSPTTGSRDTQYFGPGTRLTVL.